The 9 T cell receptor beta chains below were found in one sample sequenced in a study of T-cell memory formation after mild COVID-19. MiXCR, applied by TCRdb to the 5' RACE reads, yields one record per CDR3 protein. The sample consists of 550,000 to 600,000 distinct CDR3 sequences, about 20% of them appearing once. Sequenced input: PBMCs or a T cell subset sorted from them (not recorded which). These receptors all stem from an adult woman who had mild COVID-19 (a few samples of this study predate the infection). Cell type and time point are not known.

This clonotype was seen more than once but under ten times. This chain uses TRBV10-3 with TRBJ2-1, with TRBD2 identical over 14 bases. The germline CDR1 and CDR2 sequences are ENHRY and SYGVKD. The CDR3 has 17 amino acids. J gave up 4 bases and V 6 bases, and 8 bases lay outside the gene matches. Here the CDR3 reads CAISQPGTSGSYNEQFF. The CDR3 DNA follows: TGTGCCATCAGCCAACCCGGGACTAGCGGGAGTTACAATGAGCAGTTCTTC.

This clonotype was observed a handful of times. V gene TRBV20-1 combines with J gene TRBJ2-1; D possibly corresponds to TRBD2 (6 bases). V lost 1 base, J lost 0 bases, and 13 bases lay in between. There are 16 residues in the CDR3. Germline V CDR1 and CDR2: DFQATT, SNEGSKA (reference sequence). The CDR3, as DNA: TGCAGTGCTAGAGCCAAGGTGGGGGGCTCCTACAATGAGCAGTTCTTC. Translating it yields CSARAKVGGSYNEQFF.

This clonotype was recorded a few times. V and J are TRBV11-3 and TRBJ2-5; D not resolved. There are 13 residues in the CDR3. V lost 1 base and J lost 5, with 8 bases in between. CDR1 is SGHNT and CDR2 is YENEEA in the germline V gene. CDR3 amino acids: CASSLVSRETQYF. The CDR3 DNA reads TGTGCCAGCAGCTTAGTCAGTCGGGAGACCCAGTACTTC.

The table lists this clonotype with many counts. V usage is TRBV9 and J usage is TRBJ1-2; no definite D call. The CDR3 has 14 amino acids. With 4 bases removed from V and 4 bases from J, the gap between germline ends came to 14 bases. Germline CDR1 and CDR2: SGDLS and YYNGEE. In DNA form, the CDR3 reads TGTGCCAGCAGCCCGCGTAGGGTACCCTATGGCTACACCTTC. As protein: CASSPRRVPYGYTF.

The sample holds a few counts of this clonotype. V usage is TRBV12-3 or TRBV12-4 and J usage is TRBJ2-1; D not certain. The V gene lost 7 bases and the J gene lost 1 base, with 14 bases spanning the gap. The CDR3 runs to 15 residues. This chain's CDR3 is CASIVRLQSYNEQFF. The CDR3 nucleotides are TGTGCCAGCATCGTCAGGCTCCAGTCCTACAATGAGCAGTTCTTC.

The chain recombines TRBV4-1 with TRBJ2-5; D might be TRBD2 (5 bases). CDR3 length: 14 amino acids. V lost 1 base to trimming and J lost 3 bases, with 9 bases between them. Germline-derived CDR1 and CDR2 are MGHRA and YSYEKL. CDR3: CASSQGLREETQYF. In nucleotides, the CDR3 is TGCGCCAGCAGCCAAGGACTACGGGAAGAGACCCAGTACTTC.

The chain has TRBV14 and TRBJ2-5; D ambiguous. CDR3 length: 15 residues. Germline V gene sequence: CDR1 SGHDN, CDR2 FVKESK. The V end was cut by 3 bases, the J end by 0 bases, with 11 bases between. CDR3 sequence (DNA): TGTGCCAGCAGCCAGCACGGCAGGTACCAAGAGACCCAGTACTTC. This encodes CASSQHGRYQETQYF.

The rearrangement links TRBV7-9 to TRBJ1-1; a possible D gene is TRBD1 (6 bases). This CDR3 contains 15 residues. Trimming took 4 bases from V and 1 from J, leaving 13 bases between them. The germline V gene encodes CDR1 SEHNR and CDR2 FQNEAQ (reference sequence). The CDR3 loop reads CASSYWRTENTEAFF. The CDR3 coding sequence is TGTGCCAGCAGCTACTGGAGGACAGAGAACACTGAAGCTTTCTTT.

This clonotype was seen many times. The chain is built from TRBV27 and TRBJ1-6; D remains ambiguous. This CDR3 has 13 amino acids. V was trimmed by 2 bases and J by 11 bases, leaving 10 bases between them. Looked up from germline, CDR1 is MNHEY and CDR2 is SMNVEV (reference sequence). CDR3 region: CASSLTVETPLHF. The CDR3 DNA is TGTGCCAGCAGTTTAACAGTCGAGACACCCCTCCACTTT.